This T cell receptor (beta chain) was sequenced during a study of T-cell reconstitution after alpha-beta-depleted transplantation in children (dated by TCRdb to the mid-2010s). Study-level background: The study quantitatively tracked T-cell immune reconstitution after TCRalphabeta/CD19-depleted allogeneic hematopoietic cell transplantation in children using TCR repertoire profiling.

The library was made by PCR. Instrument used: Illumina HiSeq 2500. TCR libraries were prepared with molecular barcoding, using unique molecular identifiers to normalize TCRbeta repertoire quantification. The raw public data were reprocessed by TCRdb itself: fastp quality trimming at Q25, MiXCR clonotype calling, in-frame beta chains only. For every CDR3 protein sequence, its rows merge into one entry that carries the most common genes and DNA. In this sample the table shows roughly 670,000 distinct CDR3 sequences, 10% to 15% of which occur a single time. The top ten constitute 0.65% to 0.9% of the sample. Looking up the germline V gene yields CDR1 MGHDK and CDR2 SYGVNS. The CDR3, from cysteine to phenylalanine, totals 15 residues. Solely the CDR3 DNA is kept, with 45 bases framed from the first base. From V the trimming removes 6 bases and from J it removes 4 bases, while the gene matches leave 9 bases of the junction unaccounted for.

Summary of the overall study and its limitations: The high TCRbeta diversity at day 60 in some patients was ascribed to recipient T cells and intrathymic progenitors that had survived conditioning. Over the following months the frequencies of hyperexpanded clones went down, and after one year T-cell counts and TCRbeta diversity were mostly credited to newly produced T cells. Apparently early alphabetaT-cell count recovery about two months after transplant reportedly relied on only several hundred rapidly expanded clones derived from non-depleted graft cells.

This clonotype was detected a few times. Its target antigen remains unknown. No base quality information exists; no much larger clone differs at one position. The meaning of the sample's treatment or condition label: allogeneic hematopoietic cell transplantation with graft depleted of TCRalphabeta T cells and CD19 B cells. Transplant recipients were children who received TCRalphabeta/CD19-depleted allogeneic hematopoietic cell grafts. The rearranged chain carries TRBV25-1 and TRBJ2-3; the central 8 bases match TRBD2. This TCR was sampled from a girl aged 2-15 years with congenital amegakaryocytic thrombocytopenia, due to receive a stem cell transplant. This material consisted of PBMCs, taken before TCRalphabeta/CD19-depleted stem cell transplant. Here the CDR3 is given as CASRRASGSPDTQYF. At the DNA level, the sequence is TGTGCCAGCAGGAGGGCCAGCGGGAGCCCAGATACGCAGTATTTT.